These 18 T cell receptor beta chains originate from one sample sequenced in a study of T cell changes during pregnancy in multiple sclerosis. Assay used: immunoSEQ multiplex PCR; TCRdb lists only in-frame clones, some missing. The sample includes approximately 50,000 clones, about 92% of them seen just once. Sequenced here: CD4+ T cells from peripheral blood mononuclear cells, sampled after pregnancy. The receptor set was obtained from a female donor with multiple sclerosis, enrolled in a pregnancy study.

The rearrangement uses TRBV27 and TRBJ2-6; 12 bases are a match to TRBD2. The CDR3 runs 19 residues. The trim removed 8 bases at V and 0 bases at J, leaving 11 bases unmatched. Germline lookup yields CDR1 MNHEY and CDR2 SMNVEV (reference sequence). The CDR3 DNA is TGTGCCAGCCTCAGACTAGCGGGAGAGTTTCTCTCTGGGGCCAACGTCCTGACTTTC. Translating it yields CASLRLAGEFLSGANVLTF.

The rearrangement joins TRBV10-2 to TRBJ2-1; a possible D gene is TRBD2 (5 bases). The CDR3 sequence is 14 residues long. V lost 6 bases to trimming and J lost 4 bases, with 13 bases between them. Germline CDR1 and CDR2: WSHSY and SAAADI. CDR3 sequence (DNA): TGCGCCAGCAGCGCCCTAAGGACTTACAATGAGCAGTTCTTC. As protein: CASSALRTYNEQFF.

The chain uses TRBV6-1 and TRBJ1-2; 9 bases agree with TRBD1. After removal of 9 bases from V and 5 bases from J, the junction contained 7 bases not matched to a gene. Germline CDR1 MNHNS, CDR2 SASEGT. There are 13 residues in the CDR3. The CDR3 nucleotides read TGTGCCAGATCCGAGACAGGGGGGTATGGCTACACCTTC. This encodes CARSETGGYGYTF.

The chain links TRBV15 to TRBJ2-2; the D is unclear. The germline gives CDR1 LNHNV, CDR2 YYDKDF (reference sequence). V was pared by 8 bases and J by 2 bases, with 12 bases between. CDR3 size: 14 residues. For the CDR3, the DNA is TGTGCCACCCGTCGGGTAGGCAACACCGGGGAGCTGTTTTTT. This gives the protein CATRRVGNTGELFF.

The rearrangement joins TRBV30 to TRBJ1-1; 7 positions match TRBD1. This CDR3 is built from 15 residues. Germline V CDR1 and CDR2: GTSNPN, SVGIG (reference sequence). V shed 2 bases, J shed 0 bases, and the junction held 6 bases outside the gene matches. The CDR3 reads CAWSRGQILNTEAFF. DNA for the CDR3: TGTGCCTGGAGTAGGGGACAGATTCTGAACACTGAAGCTTTCTTT.

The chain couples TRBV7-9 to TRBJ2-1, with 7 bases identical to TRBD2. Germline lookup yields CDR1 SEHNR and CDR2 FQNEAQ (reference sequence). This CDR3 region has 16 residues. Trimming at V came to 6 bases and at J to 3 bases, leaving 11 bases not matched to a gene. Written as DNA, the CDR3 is TGTGCCAGCAGTCCATACAGCGGGACTGACTACAATGAGCAGTTCTTC. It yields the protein CASSPYSGTDYNEQFF.

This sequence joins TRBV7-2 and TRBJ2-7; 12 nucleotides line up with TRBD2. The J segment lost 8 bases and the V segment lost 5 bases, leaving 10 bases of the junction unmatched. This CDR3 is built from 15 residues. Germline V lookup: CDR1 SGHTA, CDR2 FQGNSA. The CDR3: CASSTWTSGNLQQYF. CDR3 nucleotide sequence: TGTGCCAGCAGCACTTGGACTAGCGGGAACCTACAGCAGTACTTC.

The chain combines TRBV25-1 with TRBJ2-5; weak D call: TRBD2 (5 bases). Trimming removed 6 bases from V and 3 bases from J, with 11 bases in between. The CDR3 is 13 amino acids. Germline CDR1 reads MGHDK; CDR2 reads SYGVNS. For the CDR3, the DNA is TGTGCCAGCAGCATGTGGGGAGAAGAGACCCAGTACTTC. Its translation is CASSMWGEETQYF.

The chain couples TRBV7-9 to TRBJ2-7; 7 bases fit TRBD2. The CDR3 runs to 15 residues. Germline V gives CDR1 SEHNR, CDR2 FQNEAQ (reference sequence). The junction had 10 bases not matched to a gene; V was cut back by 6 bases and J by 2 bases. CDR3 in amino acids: CASSRRSAGAYEQYF. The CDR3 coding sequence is TGTGCCAGCAGTAGGAGATCGGCGGGAGCCTACGAGCAGTACTTC.

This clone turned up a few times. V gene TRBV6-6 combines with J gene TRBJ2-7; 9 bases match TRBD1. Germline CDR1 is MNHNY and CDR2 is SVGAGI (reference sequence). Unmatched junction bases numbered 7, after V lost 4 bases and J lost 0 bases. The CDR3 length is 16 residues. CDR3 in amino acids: CASSLTGGARSYEQYF. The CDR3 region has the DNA TGTGCCAGCAGTTTAACAGGGGGCGCGCGCTCCTACGAGCAGTACTTC.

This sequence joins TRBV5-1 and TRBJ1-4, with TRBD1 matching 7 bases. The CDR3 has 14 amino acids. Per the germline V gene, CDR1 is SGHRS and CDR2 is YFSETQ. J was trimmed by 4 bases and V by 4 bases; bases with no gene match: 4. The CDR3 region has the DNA TGCGCCAGCAGCCCGGGACAGAATAATGAAAAACTGTTTTTT. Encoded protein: CASSPGQNNEKLFF.

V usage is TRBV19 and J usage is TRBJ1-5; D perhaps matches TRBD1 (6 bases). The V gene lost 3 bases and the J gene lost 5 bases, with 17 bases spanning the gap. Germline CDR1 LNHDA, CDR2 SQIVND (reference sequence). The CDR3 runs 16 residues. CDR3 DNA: TGTGCCAGTAGTATTCGTACAGGGCAAGGAGATCAGCCCCAGCATTTT. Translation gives CASSIRTGQGDQPQHF.

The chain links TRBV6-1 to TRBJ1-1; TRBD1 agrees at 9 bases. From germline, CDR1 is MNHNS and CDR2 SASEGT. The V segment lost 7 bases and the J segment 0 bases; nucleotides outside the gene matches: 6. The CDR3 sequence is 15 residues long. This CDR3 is CASTVDRGMNTEAFF. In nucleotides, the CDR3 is TGTGCCAGCACCGTGGACAGGGGAATGAACACTGAAGCTTTCTTT.

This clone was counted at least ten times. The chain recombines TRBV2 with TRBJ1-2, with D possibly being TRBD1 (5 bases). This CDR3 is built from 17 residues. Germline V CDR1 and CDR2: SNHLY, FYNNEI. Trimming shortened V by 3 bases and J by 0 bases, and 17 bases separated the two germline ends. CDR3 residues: CASSDVDSDRSNYGYTF. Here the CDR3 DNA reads TGTGCCAGCAGTGATGTAGACAGCGATAGATCTAACTATGGCTACACCTTC.

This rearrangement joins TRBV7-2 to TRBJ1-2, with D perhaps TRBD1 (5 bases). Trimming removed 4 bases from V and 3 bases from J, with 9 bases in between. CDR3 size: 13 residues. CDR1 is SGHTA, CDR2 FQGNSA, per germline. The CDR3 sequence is CASSWQGYYGYTF. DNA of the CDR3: TGTGCCAGCAGCTGGCAGGGATACTATGGCTACACCTTC.

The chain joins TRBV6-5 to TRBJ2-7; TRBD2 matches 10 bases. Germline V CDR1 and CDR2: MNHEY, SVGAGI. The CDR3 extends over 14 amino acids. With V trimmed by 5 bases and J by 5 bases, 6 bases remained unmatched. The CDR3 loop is CASSRSGRANEQYF. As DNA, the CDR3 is TGTGCCAGCAGTCGCAGCGGGAGGGCTAACGAGCAGTACTTC.

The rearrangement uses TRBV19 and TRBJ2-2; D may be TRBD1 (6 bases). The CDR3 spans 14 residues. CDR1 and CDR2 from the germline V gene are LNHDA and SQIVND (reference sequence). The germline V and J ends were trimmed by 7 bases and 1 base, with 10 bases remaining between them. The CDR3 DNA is TGTGCCAGTAACAGGGAGAGGAACACCGGGGAGCTGTTTTTT. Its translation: CASNRERNTGELFF. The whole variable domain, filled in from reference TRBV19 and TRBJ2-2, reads DGGITQSPKYLFRKEGQNVTLSCEQNLNHDAMYWYRQDPGQGLRLIYYSQIVNDFQKGDIAEGYSVSREKKESFPLTVTSAQKNPTAFYLCASNRERNTGELFFGEGSRLTVL.

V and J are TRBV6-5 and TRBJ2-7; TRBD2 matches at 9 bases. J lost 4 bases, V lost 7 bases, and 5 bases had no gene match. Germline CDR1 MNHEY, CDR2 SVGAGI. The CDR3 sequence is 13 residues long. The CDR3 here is CASKPAGGYEQYF. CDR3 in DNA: TGTGCCAGCAAACCAGCGGGAGGTTACGAGCAGTACTTC.